These 25 T cell receptor beta chains originate from one sample sequenced in a study of T cell responses to AZD1222 COVID-19 vaccine. Assay: immunoSEQ multiplex PCR; the TCRdb copy retains only in-frame clones and omits some. This table has around 71,000 clones, under 90% appearing once. Specimen: peripheral blood, collected 28 days after the second AZD1222 dose. These receptors all come from an adult who received the AZD1222 COVID-19 vaccine.

The rearrangement uses TRBV7-2 and TRBJ1-3; D unclear. The CDR3 consists of 13 residues. The V end lost 7 bases, the J end lost 2 bases, and 9 bases lay between the germline ends. CDR1 is SGHTA and CDR2 is FQGNSA in the germline V gene. The CDR3 sequence is CASKRYTGNTIYF. DNA of the CDR3: TGTGCCAGCAAGCGGTATACTGGAAACACCATATATTTT. Using reference TRBV7-2 and TRBJ1-3 for the parts outside the CDR3, the full variable domain is GAGVSQSPSNKVTEKGKDVELRCDPISGHTALYWYRQSLGQGLEFLIYFQGNSAPDKSGLPSDRFSAERTGGSVSTLTIQRTQQEDSAVYLCASKRYTGNTIYFGEGSWLTVV.

The CDR3 DNA reads as TGTGCCAGCAGCTCATGGGGGGGGAATTCACCCCTCCACTTT. Its translation is CASSSWGGNSPLHF. The chain recombines TRBV7-9 with TRBJ1-6; D possibly corresponds to TRBD1 (5 bases). CDR1 is SEHNR and CDR2 is FQNEAQ in the germline V gene (reference sequence). The CDR3 sequence is 14 residues long. The V and J ends lost 4 bases and 7 bases respectively, with 11 bases between them.

The CDR3 is CASSVGSGRGNEQFF. The CDR3 DNA reads as TGTGCCAGCAGCGTGGGGTCGGGCAGGGGCAATGAGCAGTTCTTC. The gene calls are TRBV5-4 and TRBJ2-1; TRBD1 might be the D (6 bases). The CDR3 covers 15 residues. V was pared by 4 bases and J by 6 bases, with 17 bases between. In germline, CDR1 is SGHNT, CDR2 YYREEE (reference sequence).

J is TRBJ1-4 and V is TRBV12-3 or TRBV12-4; D uncertain. The germline V and J ends were trimmed by 6 bases and 11 bases, with 13 bases remaining between them. The CDR3 is 12 amino acids. The CDR3 nucleotides are TGTGCCAGCAGGACGACGGAGGCCAAACTGTTTTTT. Translated: CASRTTEAKLFF.

The genes are TRBV3-1 (or the pseudogene TRBV3-2) and TRBJ2-4; TRBD1 matches 9 bases. The CDR3 is 17 residues long. CDR1 is LGHDT, CDR2 YNNKEL, per germline (reference sequence). V lost 2 bases and J lost 4; bases outside the gene matches: 9. The CDR3 sequence is CASSQLPPGTGKNIQYF. The CDR3 nucleotides are TGTGCCAGCAGCCAACTTCCTCCTGGGACAGGGAAAAACATTCAGTACTTC.

This chain connects TRBV3-1 (or the pseudogene TRBV3-2) to TRBJ2-1; no definite D call. CDR1 is LGHDT and CDR2 is YNNKEL in the germline V gene (reference sequence). This CDR3 spans 13 amino acids. The V gene lost 0 bases and the J gene lost 9 bases, with 9 bases spanning the gap. CDR3: CASSQDHCGEQFF. DNA of the CDR3: TGTGCCAGCAGCCAAGATCATTGCGGTGAGCAGTTCTTC.

This chain links TRBV11-2 with TRBJ2-1, with 10 bases identical to TRBD2. CDR3 size: 16 residues. Germline V CDR1 and CDR2: SGHAT, FQNNGV. Trimming took 0 bases from V and 7 from J; bases not matched to a gene: 6. The CDR3 DNA reads as TGTGCCAGCAGCTTAGATATAGCGGGGGGCATGAATGAGCAGTTCTTC. This gives the protein CASSLDIAGGMNEQFF.

J is TRBJ2-5 and V is TRBV6-5, with 7 bases identical to TRBD2. V lost 10 bases, J lost 5 bases, and 7 bases stayed unmatched. CDR3 length equals 12 residues. Germline CDR1 reads MNHEY; CDR2 reads SVGAGI. The CDR3 DNA sequence: TGTGCCACCTTTACTAGCGCGGAGACCCAGTACTTC. Translation gives CATFTSAETQYF.

The chain employs TRBV4-1 and TRBJ1-3; D unclear. Germline V lookup: CDR1 MGHRA, CDR2 YSYEKL. Trimming left V 1 base short and J 0 bases short, with 13 bases between. The CDR3 extends over 17 amino acids. DNA for the CDR3: TGCGCCAGCAGCCAAGGCCCCCTAACCAGCTCTGGAAACACCATATATTTT. Translating it yields CASSQGPLTSSGNTIYF.

Only a few counts were recorded for this clone. The J gene is TRBJ2-1, the V gene TRBV5-6, with TRBD2 matching over 9 bases. V lost 3 bases, J lost 8 bases, and 15 bases stayed unmatched. CDR1 SGHDT and CDR2 YYEEEE come from the germline V gene. The CDR3 consists of 17 residues. In nucleotides, the CDR3 is TGTGCCAGCAGCTCCGCCCCCAGCGGGGGGCCGTTCGATGAGCAGTTCTTC. It specifies CASSSAPSGGPFDEQFF.

The chain joins TRBV7-8 to TRBJ2-2, with a tentative D call TRBD1 (5 bases). The CDR3 is 16 residues long. Trimming took off 1 base at V and 3 bases at J, with 12 bases between the two ends. CDR1 and CDR2 (germline): SGHVS, FQNEAQ. CDR3 DNA sequence: TGTGCCAGCAGCTTAGGGGGCAGGGCGGACACCGGGGAGCTGTTTTTT. It translates to CASSLGGRADTGELFF.

The V call is TRBV29-1, the J call TRBJ1-2, with 10 bases fitting TRBD1. Losses at the gene ends were 5 bases for V and 3 bases for J; bases not matched to a gene: 3. The CDR3 is 13 amino acids. Germline CDR1 is SQVTM and CDR2 is ANQGSEA. In nucleotides, the CDR3 is TGCAGCGTTCCCGGGACAGGGGACTATGGCTACACCTTC. Its translation is CSVPGTGDYGYTF.

V and J are TRBV6-2 or TRBV6-3 and TRBJ2-3; 8 bases align to TRBD2. After removal of 2 bases from V and 5 bases from J, the junction contained 9 bases not matched to a gene. This CDR3 comprises 16 residues. From germline, CDR1 is MNHEY and CDR2 SVGEGT. In nucleotides, the CDR3 is TGTGCCAGCAGTTACGAGGTTAGCGGGGAAGAAGATACGCAGTATTTT. Amino acids: CASSYEVSGEEDTQYF.

This chain links TRBV6-5 with TRBJ2-7, with 7 bases aligning to TRBD2. V lost 0 bases to trimming and J lost 3 bases; unmatched junction nucleotides: 8. This CDR3 contains 16 residues. CDR1 and CDR2 (germline): MNHEY, SVGAGI. The chain's CDR3 is CASSYSIASGIYEQYF. As DNA, the CDR3 is TGTGCCAGCAGTTACTCGATTGCTAGCGGCATCTACGAGCAGTACTTC.

The V call is TRBV11-1, the J call TRBJ2-7, with a possible D match to TRBD1 (6 bases). The V and J ends lost 1 base and 5 bases respectively, with 18 bases between them. This CDR3 spans 16 amino acids. Germline V lookup: CDR1 SGHAT, CDR2 FQDESV (reference sequence). CDR3 region: CASSLDGYRAPHEQYF. In DNA form, the CDR3 reads TGTGCCAGCAGCTTAGACGGCTACAGGGCCCCCCACGAGCAGTACTTC.

CDR3 nucleotide sequence: TGCGCCAGCAGCCCGGGGGACAGGTCCTCTGGAAACACCATATATTTT. Translation gives CASSPGDRSSGNTIYF. This chain links TRBV5-1 with TRBJ1-3, with 8 positions matching TRBD1. Germline loops: CDR1 SGHRS, CDR2 YFSETQ. The length of the CDR3 is 16 residues. The J segment lost 0 bases and the V segment lost 4 bases, leaving 6 bases of the junction unmatched.

The chain joins TRBV10-3 to TRBJ1-1; D unresolved. Looked up from germline, CDR1 is ENHRY and CDR2 is SYGVKD. The CDR3 contains 15 residues. The V end lost 0 bases, the J end lost 1 base, and 9 bases lay between the germline ends. Written as DNA, the CDR3 is TGTGCCATCAGTGAGTCAGGACGGTCGAACACTGAAGCTTTCTTT. Residues: CAISESGRSNTEAFF.

V is TRBV4-3 and J is TRBJ1-2; TRBD1 agrees at 8 bases. V lost 7 bases to trimming and J lost 4 bases; unmatched junction nucleotides: 8. CDR1 LGHNA and CDR2 YSLEER come from the germline V gene. This CDR3 is 14 amino acids long. In DNA form, the CDR3 reads TGCGCCAGCAACCCTTCGACAGGGGTCTATGGCTACACCTTC. As protein: CASNPSTGVYGYTF.

V usage is TRBV5-6 and J usage is TRBJ2-3; the match to TRBD2 covers 13 bases. Germline V CDR1 and CDR2: SGHDT, YYEEEE. The CDR3 length is 15 residues. The trim removed 5 bases at V and 9 bases at J, leaving 9 bases unmatched. Here the CDR3 reads CASSQSGLAGVTQYF. The DNA of the CDR3 is TGTGCCAGCAGTCAATCCGGACTAGCGGGGGTGACGCAGTATTTT.

This chain uses TRBV7-9 with TRBJ1-3; no definite D call. CDR3 size: 14 residues. V was cut by 6 bases and J by 0 bases, with 9 bases left in between. CDR1 and CDR2 (germline): SEHNR, FQNEAQ (reference sequence). CDR3 nucleotide sequence: TGTGCCAGCAGGCCGAATAACTCTGGAAACACCATATATTTT. This translates into CASRPNNSGNTIYF.

The gene calls are TRBV2 and TRBJ1-2; possible D gene TRBD1, 6 bases. Germline V CDR1 and CDR2: SNHLY, FYNNEI. The CDR3 runs 14 residues. Trimming pared 8 bases from V and 2 bases from J, leaving 15 bases between. The CDR3 nucleotides read TGTGCCAGCCGTGGAGGACAGCGAAACTATGGCTACACCTTC. Its protein is CASRGGQRNYGYTF.

This rearrangement joins TRBV30 to TRBJ1-4; D gene ambiguous. CDR1 and CDR2 (germline): GTSNPN, SVGIG (reference sequence). The CDR3 has 12 amino acids. The V and J ends lost 0 bases and 7 bases respectively, with 6 bases between them. The CDR3 here is CAWSVNGEKLFF. The CDR3 region has the DNA TGTGCCTGGAGTGTGAACGGTGAAAAACTGTTTTTT.

This chain uses TRBV10-3 with TRBJ1-6; the D is unclear. The CDR3 runs to 15 residues. V shed 2 bases and J shed 5 bases, with 10 bases lying between them. Looked up from germline, CDR1 is ENHRY and CDR2 is SYGVKD. The CDR3 region has the DNA TGTGCCATCAGTGAGGGTCATTTCGATAATTCACCCCTCCACTTT. Translating it yields CAISEGHFDNSPLHF.

J is TRBJ2-7 and V is TRBV3-1 (or the pseudogene TRBV3-2); D unresolved. V gave up 1 base and J gave up 5 bases, with 3 bases separating them. CDR1 is LGHDT and CDR2 is YNNKEL in the germline V gene (reference sequence). The CDR3 spans 11 residues. The DNA of the CDR3 is TGTGCCAGCAGCCAAGTCCACGAGCAGTACTTC. This encodes CASSQVHEQYF.

The genes are TRBV6-6 and TRBJ2-7, with D perhaps matching TRBD1 or TRBD2 (6 bases each). V lost 0 bases and J lost 2, with 11 bases in between. In germline, CDR1 is MNHNY, CDR2 SVGAGI (reference sequence). The CDR3 is 15 amino acids. The CDR3: CASSYSEGGPYEQYF. The CDR3 coding sequence is TGTGCCAGCAGTTACTCAGAGGGGGGCCCCTACGAGCAGTACTTC.